The clone carrying this TCR beta chain was seen just once. This specimen belongs to a study of blood T cell repertoires in COVID-19. Using immunoSEQ multiplex PCR, the repertoire was profiled, and TCRdb retains in-frame clones only, with some absent. The sample gives roughly 100,000 clones, approximately 89% of which show up once; 15% to 20% is in the top ten. This CDR3 region has 13 residues. Germline V gene lookup returns CDR1 SNHLY and CDR2 FYNNEI. The germline V and J ends were trimmed by 3 bases and 6 bases, with 9 bases remaining between them. Sequencing was carried out using peripheral blood. The chain employs TRBV2 and TRBJ1-5; tentatively, D is TRBD1 (6 bases). This sequence originates from an elderly woman in a cohort sampled during active COVID-19. This CDR3 is CASSEAGAQPQHF. The CDR3 DNA reads TGTGCCAGCAGTGAGGCAGGGGCTCAGCCCCAGCATTTT.